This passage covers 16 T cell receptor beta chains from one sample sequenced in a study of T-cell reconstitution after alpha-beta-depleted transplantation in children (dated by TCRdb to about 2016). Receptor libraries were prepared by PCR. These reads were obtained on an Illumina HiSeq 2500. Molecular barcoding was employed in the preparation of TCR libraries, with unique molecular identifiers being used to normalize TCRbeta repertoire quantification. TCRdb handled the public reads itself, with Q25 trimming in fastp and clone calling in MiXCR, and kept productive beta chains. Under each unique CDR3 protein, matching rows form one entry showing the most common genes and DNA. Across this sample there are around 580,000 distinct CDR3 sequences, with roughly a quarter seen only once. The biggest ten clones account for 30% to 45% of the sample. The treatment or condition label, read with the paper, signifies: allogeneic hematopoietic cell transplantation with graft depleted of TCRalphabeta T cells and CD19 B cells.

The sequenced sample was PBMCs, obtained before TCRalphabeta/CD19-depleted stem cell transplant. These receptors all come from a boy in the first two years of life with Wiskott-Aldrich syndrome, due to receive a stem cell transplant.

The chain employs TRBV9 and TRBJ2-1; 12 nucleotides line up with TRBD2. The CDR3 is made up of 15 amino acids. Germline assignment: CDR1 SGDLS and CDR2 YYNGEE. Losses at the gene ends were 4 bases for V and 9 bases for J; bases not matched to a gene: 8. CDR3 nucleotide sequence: TGTGCCAGCAGCCTCCGACTAGCGGGAGCATTTGAGCAGTTCTTC. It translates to CASSLRLAGAFEQFF.

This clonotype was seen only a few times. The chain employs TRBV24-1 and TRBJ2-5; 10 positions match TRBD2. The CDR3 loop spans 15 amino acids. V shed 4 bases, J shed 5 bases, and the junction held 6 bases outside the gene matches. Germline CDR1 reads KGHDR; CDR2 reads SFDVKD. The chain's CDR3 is CATSEASGSGETQYF. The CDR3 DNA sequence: TGTGCCACCAGTGAGGCTAGCGGGAGTGGGGAGACCCAGTACTTC.

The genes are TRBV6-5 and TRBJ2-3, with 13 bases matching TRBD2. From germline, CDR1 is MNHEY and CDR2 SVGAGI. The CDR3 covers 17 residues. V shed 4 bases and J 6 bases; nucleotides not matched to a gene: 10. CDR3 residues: CASSSPKLAGGPDTQYF. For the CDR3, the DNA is TGTGCCAGCAGTTCACCCAAACTAGCGGGAGGGCCTGATACGCAGTATTTT.

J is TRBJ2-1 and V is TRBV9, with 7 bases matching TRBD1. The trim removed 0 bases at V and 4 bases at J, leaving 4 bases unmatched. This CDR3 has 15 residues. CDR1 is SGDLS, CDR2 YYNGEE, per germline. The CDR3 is CASSVGNRGYNEQFF. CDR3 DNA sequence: TGTGCCAGCAGCGTAGGTAACAGGGGTTACAATGAGCAGTTCTTC.

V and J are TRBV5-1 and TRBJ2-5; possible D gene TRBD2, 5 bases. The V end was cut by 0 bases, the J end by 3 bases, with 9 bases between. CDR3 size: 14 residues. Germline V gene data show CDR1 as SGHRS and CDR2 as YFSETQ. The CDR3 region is CASSLVASKETQYF. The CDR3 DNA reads TGCGCCAGCAGCTTGGTAGCGAGCAAAGAGACCCAGTACTTC.

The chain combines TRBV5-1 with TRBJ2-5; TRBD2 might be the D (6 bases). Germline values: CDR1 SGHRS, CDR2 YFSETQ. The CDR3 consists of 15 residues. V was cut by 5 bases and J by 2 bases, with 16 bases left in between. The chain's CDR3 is CASRQIVRGQETQYF. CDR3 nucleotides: TGCGCCAGCAGGCAGATCGTGCGGGGACAAGAGACCCAGTACTTC.

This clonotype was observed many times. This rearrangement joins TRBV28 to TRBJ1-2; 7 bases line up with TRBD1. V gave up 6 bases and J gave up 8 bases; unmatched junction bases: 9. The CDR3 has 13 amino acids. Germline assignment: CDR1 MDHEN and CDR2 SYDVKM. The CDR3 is CASSKTGAGGYTF. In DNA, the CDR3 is TGTGCCAGCAGCAAAACAGGGGCGGGAGGCTACACCTTC.

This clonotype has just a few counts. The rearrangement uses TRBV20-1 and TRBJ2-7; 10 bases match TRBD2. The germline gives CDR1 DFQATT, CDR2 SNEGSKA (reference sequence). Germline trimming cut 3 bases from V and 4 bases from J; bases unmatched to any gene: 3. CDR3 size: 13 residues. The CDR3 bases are TGCAGTGCTAGGGCTAGCGGGAGATACGAGCAGTACTTC. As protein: CSARASGRYEQYF.

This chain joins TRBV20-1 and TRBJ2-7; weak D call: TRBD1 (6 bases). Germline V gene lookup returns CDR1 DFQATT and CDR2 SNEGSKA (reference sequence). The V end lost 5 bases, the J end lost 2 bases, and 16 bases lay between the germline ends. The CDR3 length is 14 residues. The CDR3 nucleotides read TGCAGTGCTGCCATGGGGGCAGGACCCTACGAGCAGTACTTC. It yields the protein CSAAMGAGPYEQYF.

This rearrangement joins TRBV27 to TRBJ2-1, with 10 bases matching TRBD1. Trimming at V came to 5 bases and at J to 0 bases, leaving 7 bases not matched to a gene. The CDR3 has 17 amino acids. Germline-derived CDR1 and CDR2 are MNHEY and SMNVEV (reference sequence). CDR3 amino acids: CASSGPRTGGSYNEQFF. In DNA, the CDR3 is TGTGCCAGCAGTGGCCCTCGGACAGGGGGCTCCTACAATGAGCAGTTCTTC.

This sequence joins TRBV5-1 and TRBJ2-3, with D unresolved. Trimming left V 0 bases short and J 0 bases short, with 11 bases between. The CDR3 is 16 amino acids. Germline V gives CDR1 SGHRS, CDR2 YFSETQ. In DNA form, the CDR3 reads TGCGCCAGCAGCTTGGTATCGCGGACCAGCACAGATACGCAGTATTTT. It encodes CASSLVSRTSTDTQYF.

Here the CDR3 DNA reads TGTGCCAGCAGTCCGCCGGACAGTCGAGCTTCTCCTAATACTGAAGCTTTCTTT. It yields the protein CASSPPDSRASPNTEAFF. The chain has TRBV6-2 or TRBV6-3 and TRBJ1-1; the D gene is possibly TRBD1 (6 bases). Trimming left V 5 bases short and J 5 bases short, with 27 bases between. The CDR3 runs to 18 residues. CDR1 is MNHEY and CDR2 is SVGEGT in the germline V gene.

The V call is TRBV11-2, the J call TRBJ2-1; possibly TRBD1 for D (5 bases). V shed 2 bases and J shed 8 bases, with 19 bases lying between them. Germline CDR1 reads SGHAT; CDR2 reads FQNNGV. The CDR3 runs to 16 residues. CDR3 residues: CASSLNWGANNYEQFF. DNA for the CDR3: TGTGCCAGCAGCTTAAACTGGGGCGCAAATAACTATGAGCAGTTCTTC.

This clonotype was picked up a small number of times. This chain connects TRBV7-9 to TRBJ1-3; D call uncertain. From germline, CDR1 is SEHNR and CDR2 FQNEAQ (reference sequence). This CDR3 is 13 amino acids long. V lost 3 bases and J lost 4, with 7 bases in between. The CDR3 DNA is TGTGCCAGCAGCTTTCCGGGAGGAAACACCATATATTTT. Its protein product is CASSFPGGNTIYF.

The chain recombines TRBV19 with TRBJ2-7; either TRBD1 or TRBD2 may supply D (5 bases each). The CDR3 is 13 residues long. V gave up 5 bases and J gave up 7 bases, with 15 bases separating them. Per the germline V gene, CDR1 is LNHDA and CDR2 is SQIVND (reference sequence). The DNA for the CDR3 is TGTGCCAGTAGTCCTGGGACGGCTTTGGAGCAGTACTTC. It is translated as CASSPGTALEQYF.

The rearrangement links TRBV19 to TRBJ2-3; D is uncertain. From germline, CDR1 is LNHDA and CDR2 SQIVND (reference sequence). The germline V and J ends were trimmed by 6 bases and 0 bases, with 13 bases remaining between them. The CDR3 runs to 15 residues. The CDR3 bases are TGTGCCAGTAGCGAGGACGGAACTAGCACAGATACGCAGTATTTT. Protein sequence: CASSEDGTSTDTQYF.